These T cell receptor beta chains were read from a single sample in a study of shared clonotypes between healthy human individuals. The repertoire was sequenced with immunoSEQ multiplex PCR; TCRdb's copy has only in-frame clones and lacks some. The table includes over 2 million clones, just under 95% detected once. The sequencing sample was made of naive CD8+ T cells sorted from blood. The receptors come from a man younger than 35 in good health. Both conserved end residues are part of each CDR3. D genes are given only for firm matches. Only some rows state a clone size, as once, few, many or a class for expanded clones.

clone_size j_call d_call v_call cdr3_aa cdr3_nt
- TRBJ2-3 - TRBV10-3 CAIGTLASGTDTQYF TGTGCCATCGGGACTCTAGCCTCCGGCACAGATACGCAGTATTTT
- TRBJ1-1 TRBD1 TRBV10-1 CASSEAGGIRAFF TGCGCCAGCAGTGAGGCAGGGGGTATCCGAGCTTTCTTT
- TRBJ1-1 - TRBV27 CASSIGGQAEAFF TGTGCCAGCAGCATAGGCGGGCAGGCTGAAGCTTTCTTT
- TRBJ2-1 TRBD2 TRBV11-3 CASSPKRGAYNEQFF TGTGCCAGCAGCCCGAAGCGGGGGGCCTACAATGAGCAGTTCTTC
- TRBJ2-1 TRBD1 TRBV27 CASSPDRGGNEQFF TGTGCCAGCAGTCCTGACAGGGGTGGCAATGAGCAGTTCTTC
- TRBJ2-5 - TRBV19 CASSSRTNNQETQYF TGTGCCAGTAGTAGCCGGACCAATAACCAAGAGACCCAGTACTTC
- TRBJ2-3 - TRBV27 CASSFSPTWADTQYF TGTGCCAGCAGTTTCAGCCCCACCTGGGCAGATACGCAGTATTTT
once TRBJ2-3 - TRBV7-9 CASSARTDNTDTQYF TGTGCCAGCAGCGCTCGGACCGACAACACAGATACGCAGTATTTT
few TRBJ2-7 - TRBV5-1 CASSLTSQYEQYF TGCGCCAGCAGCTTGACCAGTCAATACGAGCAGTACTTC
- TRBJ2-7 - TRBV10-1 CASSPGRLLSYEQYF TGCGCCAGCTCGCCGGGTAGGCTGCTGTCCTACGAGCAGTACTTC
- TRBJ2-7 - TRBV6-5 CASSYTTAQSYEQYF TGTGCCAGCAGTTACACGACGGCGCAGTCCTACGAGCAGTACTTC
- TRBJ2-3 TRBD2 TRBV11-2 CASSVTSGGHDTQYF TGTGCCAGCAGCGTGACTAGCGGGGGGCACGATACGCAGTATTTT
- TRBJ2-7 - TRBV9 CASSAPLSDEQYF TGTGCCAGCTCAGCGCCCCTTTCGGACGAGCAGTACTTC
- TRBJ2-3 TRBD2 TRBV4-1 CASSQVPSGGAPDTQYF TGCGCCAGCAGCCAAGTGCCTAGCGGGGGGGCCCCAGATACGCAGTATTTT
- TRBJ2-5 - TRBV27 CASSLSLGERQETQYF TGTGCCAGCAGTTTATCCCTGGGGGAGCGGCAAGAGACCCAGTACTTC
- TRBJ1-4 TRBD1 TRBV27 CASRTITGVREKLFF TGTGCCAGCAGAACAATTACAGGGGTACGAGAAAAACTGTTTTTT
- TRBJ2-7 TRBD1 TRBV6-1 CAVIGTDYEQYF TGTGCCGTGATCGGGACAGACTACGAGCAGTACTTC
- TRBJ2-5 TRBD2 TRBV2 CASSDWGREETQYF TGTGCCAGCAGTGATTGGGGGAGGGAAGAGACCCAGTACTTC
- TRBJ2-7 TRBD1 TRBV19 CASRGTDYYEQYF TGTGCCAGTAGGGGGACAGACTACTACGAGCAGTACTTC
- TRBJ2-3 - TRBV9 CASSVDWGTDTQYF TGTGCCAGCAGCGTAGATTGGGGCACAGATACGCAGTATTTT
- TRBJ2-5 - TRBV9 CASSDDTRGQTQYF TGTGCCAGCAGCGATGATACCAGGGGACAGACCCAGTACTTC
- TRBJ2-2 - TRBV30 CAWSPERGPGELFF TGTGCCTGGAGTCCCGAAAGGGGCCCCGGGGAGCTGTTTTTT
- TRBJ2-1 - TRBV7-3 CASSLTGPPGNEQFF TGTGCCAGCAGCTTAACGGGACCCCCTGGAAATGAGCAGTTCTTC
- TRBJ2-5 TRBD2 TRBV7-9 CASSSGLAGLLQETQYF TGTGCCAGCAGCTCGGGACTAGCGGGATTACTACAAGAGACCCAGTACTTC
- TRBJ2-7 TRBD1 TRBV7-6 CASSLAAGQGAYEQYF TGTGCCAGCAGCTTAGCTGCGGGACAGGGGGCCTACGAGCAGTACTTC
- TRBJ2-7 TRBD1 TRBV19 CASSKDRGGEQYF TGTGCCAGTAGTAAGGACAGGGGAGGCGAGCAGTACTTC
- TRBJ1-1 - TRBV30 CAWHRAPSSTEAFF TGTGCCTGGCATAGGGCTCCAAGTTCCACTGAAGCTTTCTTT
- TRBJ2-1 - TRBV7-9 CASSLGAVEQFF TGTGCCAGCAGCTTAGGGGCCGTAGAGCAGTTCTTC
once TRBJ2-3 TRBD2 TRBV9 CASSVAAGGNTDTQYF TGTGCCAGCAGCGTAGCGGCGGGGGGGAACACAGATACGCAGTATTTT
- TRBJ1-6 - TRBV27 CASSFLGPESPLHF TGTGCCAGCAGTTTCCTGGGCCCGGAATCACCCCTCCACTTT
- TRBJ2-7 TRBD2 TRBV7-2 CASSVGLTYEQYF TGTGCCAGCAGCGTGGGACTAACCTACGAGCAGTACTTC
once TRBJ2-7 TRBD2 TRBV2 CASRGGSSYEQYF TGTGCCAGCAGGGGAGGGAGCTCCTACGAGCAGTACTTC
- TRBJ2-7 - TRBV14 CASSQGTGAYEQYF TGTGCCAGCAGCCAAGGGACGGGGGCCTACGAGCAGTACTTC
once TRBJ2-7 TRBD1 TRBV6-5 CASGTGDYEQYF TGTGCCAGCGGGACAGGGGACTACGAGCAGTACTTC
- TRBJ1-2 - TRBV28 CASRALYGYTF TGTGCCAGCAGGGCCCTTTATGGCTACACCTTC
- TRBJ1-4 - TRBV7-8 CASSLGGEKLFF TGTGCCAGCAGCTTAGGGGGGGAAAAACTGTTTTTT
- TRBJ1-5 - TRBV19 CASSERDMSNQPQHF TGTGCCAGTAGTGAAAGAGACATGAGCAATCAGCCCCAGCATTTT
- TRBJ2-1 - TRBV27 CASSSDKRNEQFF TGTGCCAGCAGTTCTGACAAACGGAATGAGCAGTTCTTC
- TRBJ2-7 - TRBV19 CASSNSASYEQYF TGTGCCAGTAGCAACAGTGCTTCCTACGAGCAGTACTTC
- TRBJ2-5 TRBD2 TRBV4-1 CASSQDLPSGGRETQYF TGCGCCAGCAGCCAAGATCTTCCTAGCGGGGGCCGTGAGACCCAGTACTTC
- TRBJ2-5 - TRBV7-7 CASSFQWSETQYF TGTGCTAGCAGCTTTCAGTGGAGTGAGACCCAGTACTTC
- TRBJ2-1 - TRBV5-4 CASSLRGEVVNEQFF TGTGCCAGCAGCTTGCGAGGGGAGGTAGTCAATGAGCAGTTCTTC
- TRBJ2-7 TRBD1 TRBV6-4 CASTRDSPPYEQYF TGTGCCAGCACCAGGGACAGCCCACCCTACGAGCAGTACTTC
few TRBJ1-5 - TRBV5-4 CASSLEGQPQHF TGTGCCAGCAGCTTAGAGGGTCAGCCCCAGCATTTT
- TRBJ2-2 - TRBV28 CASSLVRDWTGELFF TGTGCCAGCAGTCTAGTAAGGGATTGGACCGGGGAGCTGTTTTTT